This T cell receptor beta chain is drawn from a study of early T cells in non-severe SARS-CoV-2 infection. Study at large: Sequencing of bulk RNA from unsorted whole blood was done, without chain pairing.

Unique molecular identifiers were attached to individual cDNA molecules. TCRdb recomputed calls from the 5' RACE reads with MiXCR, one row per CDR3 protein. Of under 40,000 distinct CDR3 sequences listed, 4.5% to 7.5% were seen once; the top ten hold 4.5% to 6%. This clonotype was observed many times. Its matching antigen is unknown. General study points: Matches to VDJdb favored anti-spike CD8 responses and missed private and CD4 specificities.

This TCR was recovered from an adult who was a healthcare worker with PCR-confirmed SARS-CoV-2 infection or an uninfected control (not recorded which). Material for sequencing was whole blood.

The CDR3 bases are TGTGCCACCCTCTCGGGACAGGGGGCCGGGAACACCGGGGAGCTGTTTTTT. Amino acids: CATLSGQGAGNTGELFF. This chain connects TRBV19 to TRBJ2-2, with 12 bases aligning to TRBD1. The CDR3 covers 17 residues. V lost 10 bases, J lost 1 base, and 10 bases stayed unmatched. Germline V gene lookup returns CDR1 LNHDA and CDR2 SQIVND (reference sequence).